In its sample, the clone carrying this T cell receptor (beta chain) was seen a few times. Its antigen is not known. The record originates from a study of siplizumab effects on memory and regulatory T cells. Germline V gene data show CDR1 as GTSNPN and CDR2 as SVGIG (reference sequence). The CDR3 runs to 15 residues. The V and J ends lost 0 bases and 0 bases respectively, with 12 bases between them. Approximately 10^5 TCR templates underwent assay in every sample. Produced via immunoSEQ multiplex PCR; TCRdb's table is partial and in-frame only. The top ten hold 18% of the sample, which has some 80,000 clones, more than 85% seen once. Study-wide results and limits: The alloresponse seemed to draw substantially on naive T cells, which appeared more diverse than memory cells. Alloreactive sequences traceable to unstimulated CD4+ memory cells declined significantly under siplizumab. Naive-or-memory phenotypes were unassignable for roughly 75-97% of proliferating CD4+ or CD8+ clones.

This sequence was found in a human donor in good health. The chain combines TRBV30 with TRBJ2-7; weak D call: TRBD2 (7 bases). Material for sequencing was CD8+ T cells sorted from blood. This chain's CDR3 is CAWSVEGGGSYEQYF. CDR3 DNA sequence: TGTGCCTGGAGTGTAGAGGGGGGGGGCTCCTACGAGCAGTACTTC.